The clone carrying this T cell receptor beta chain appeared many times. Germline V gene data show CDR1 as DFQATT and CDR2 as SNEGSKA (reference sequence). V shed 5 bases, J shed 3 bases, and the junction held 20 bases outside the gene matches. This CDR3 is 18 amino acids long. This sample is part of a study of early T cells in non-severe SARS-CoV-2 infection. Whole-study context: Chains from this unsorted whole-blood bulk RNA could not be paired.

Attachment of unique molecular identifiers was made to individual cDNA molecules. TCRdb reprocessed the 5' RACE reads via MiXCR and lists one record per CDR3 protein. Found here are 32,000 or so distinct CDR3 sequences, roughly 9.3% of them singletons; the top ten hold about 12%. Source material: whole blood. The TCR comes from an adult who was a healthcare worker with PCR-confirmed SARS-CoV-2 infection or an uninfected control (not recorded which). The chain is built from TRBV20-1 and TRBJ2-5; 8 nucleotides align to TRBD2. The CDR3 nucleotides are TGCAGTGCTCCCCCACCCCAAGCGGGGGCTCAGTCGGAAGAGACCCAGTACTTC. This encodes CSAPPPQAGAQSEETQYF.